Below, 13 T cell receptor beta chains from the same sample are listed, as sequenced in a study of blood T cell repertoires in COVID-19. Some clones are missing from TCRdb's copy, which holds only in-frame ones; the method was immunoSEQ multiplex PCR. Of hundreds of thousands of clones listed, less than 90% are singletons. Sequencing was performed on peripheral blood. These receptors were obtained from a middle-aged man with acute or convalescent COVID-19.

The CDR3 DNA follows: TGTGCCAGCAGCTTCCCGGAGGGGCAGTACTTC. It encodes CASSFPEGQYF. This chain uses TRBV11-2 with TRBJ2-7, with D perhaps TRBD2 (6 bases). Between the trimmed V and J ends, which lost 3 bases and 9 bases, there was a span of 9 bases. Germline V gene sequence: CDR1 SGHAT, CDR2 FQNNGV. The CDR3 is 11 residues long.

The rearrangement links TRBV11-2 to TRBJ2-5; D unclear. V dropped 4 bases and J dropped 0 bases, with 6 bases sitting between them. CDR1 and CDR2 from the germline V gene are SGHAT and FQNNGV. This CDR3 contains 13 residues. DNA for the CDR3: TGTGCCAGCAGCTCCGAGTACCAAGAGACCCAGTACTTC. Its protein is CASSSEYQETQYF.

The V gene is TRBV23-1, the J gene TRBJ2-5; D possibly corresponds to TRBD2 (5 bases). TRBV23-1 is identified as an open reading frame with a role that is uncertain. V dropped 6 bases and J dropped 3 bases, with 8 bases sitting between them. This CDR3 has 12 residues. DNA for the CDR3: TGCGCCAGCAGGAGGGCGGAAGAGACCCAGTACTTC. Amino acid sequence: CASRRAEETQYF.

The genes are TRBV7-3 and TRBJ2-7; D may be TRBD1 (6 bases). Germline lookup yields CDR1 SGHTA and CDR2 FQGTGA. The CDR3 extends over 15 amino acids. Trimming stripped 2 bases from V and 5 bases from J, with 16 bases between. DNA of the CDR3: TGTGCCAGCAGCTTACGCTCCACAGGGAGCGACGAGCAGTACTTC. It codes for CASSLRSTGSDEQYF.

The chain has TRBV27 and TRBJ2-7, with D unresolved. The V and J ends lost 8 bases and 3 bases respectively, with 11 bases between them. Germline CDR1 reads MNHEY; CDR2 reads SMNVEV (reference sequence). The CDR3 consists of 12 residues. In DNA, the CDR3 is TGTGCCAGCGCGAAAGTCCGCTACGAGCAGTACTTC. Translation gives CASAKVRYEQYF.

This clone was seen more than once but under ten times. The chain uses TRBV7-2 and TRBJ1-2; possible D gene TRBD1, 5 bases. The CDR3 contains 15 residues. CDR1 and CDR2 (germline): SGHTA, FQGNSA. The ends were cut back, 1 base at V and 8 bases at J, with 17 bases in the middle. The CDR3 spells CASSLVVRGAEGYTF. CDR3 DNA: TGTGCCAGCAGCTTAGTGGTACGCGGGGCAGAGGGCTACACCTTC. Complete variable domain (other parts from reference TRBV7-2 and TRBJ1-2): GAGVSQSPSNKVTEKGKDVELRCDPISGHTALYWYRQSLGQGLEFLIYFQGNSAPDKSGLPSDRFSAERTGGSVSTLTIQRTQQEDSAVYLCASSLVVRGAEGYTFGSGTRLTVV.

The chain is built from TRBV19 and TRBJ1-5, with D hard to call. V shed 2 bases and J shed 7 bases, with 12 bases lying between them. This CDR3 contains 14 residues. CDR1 LNHDA and CDR2 SQIVND come from the germline V gene (reference sequence). The CDR3 sequence: CASSITVQSQPQHF. The CDR3 coding sequence is TGTGCCAGTAGTATAACCGTCCAGTCCCAGCCCCAGCATTTT.

The V gene is TRBV12-3 or TRBV12-4, the J gene TRBJ1-1; D might be TRBD1 (6 bases). V gave up 7 bases and J gave up 3 bases, with 12 bases separating them. CDR3 size: 13 residues. The CDR3 reads CASTPGQHTEAFF. CDR3 DNA sequence: TGTGCCAGCACCCCCGGACAGCACACTGAAGCTTTCTTT.

This chain joins TRBV25-1 and TRBJ2-7, with D perhaps matching TRBD1 (6 bases). Germline CDR1 is MGHDK and CDR2 is SYGVNS. This CDR3 is 15 amino acids long. Trimming removed 5 bases at V and 3 bases at J, with 17 bases between. The CDR3 nucleotides are TGTGCCAGCAGTCTGCAGGGGAGTTCCGGCTACGAGCAGTACTTC. Its translation is CASSLQGSSGYEQYF.

The chain links TRBV5-6 to TRBJ1-1, with a weak D call TRBD1 (5 bases). CDR3 size: 11 residues. Germline V gives CDR1 SGHDT, CDR2 YYEEEE. Deletions cut 3 bases from V and 8 bases from J, with 8 bases between. CDR3 loop: CASSSQAEAFF. The CDR3 DNA follows: TGTGCCAGCAGCTCACAGGCGGAAGCTTTCTTT. The full variable domain, completed using reference TRBV5-6 and TRBJ1-1, is DAGVTQSPTHLIKTRGQQVTLRCSPKSGHDTVSWYQQALGQGPQFIFQYYEEEERQRGNFPDRFSGHQFPNYSSELNVNALLLGDSALYLCASSSQAEAFFGQGTRLTVV.

This chain joins TRBV5-5 and TRBJ2-7, with 7 bases matching TRBD1. V gave up 4 bases and J gave up 3 bases; unmatched junction bases: 13. The CDR3 contains 16 residues. In germline, CDR1 is SGHKS, CDR2 YYEKEE (reference sequence). The CDR3 region is CASSAPPGQRIYEQYF. The CDR3 bases are TGTGCCAGCAGCGCCCCCCCGGGACAGAGGATCTACGAGCAGTACTTC.

V usage is TRBV27 and J usage is TRBJ1-6; maybe TRBD1 (5 bases). V lost 0 bases, J lost 9 bases, and 15 bases lay in between. The CDR3 sequence is 16 residues long. Germline CDR1 is MNHEY and CDR2 is SMNVEV (reference sequence). The CDR3, as DNA: TGTGCCAGCAGTTTATCGGGACCAACGGGGGGTTCACCCCTCCACTTT. Translated, it gives CASSLSGPTGGSPLHF.

The CDR3 loop is CASRLLMEEAFF. CDR3 nucleotides: TGTGCCAGCAGACTCCTGATGGAGGAAGCTTTCTTT. The rearrangement uses TRBV11-3 and TRBJ1-1; D uncertain. This CDR3 spans 12 amino acids. Germline V gene sequence: CDR1 SGHNT, CDR2 YENEEA. V lost 6 bases to trimming and J lost 8 bases, with 13 bases between them.